One and the same sample provided the 21 T cell receptor beta chains below, sequenced in a study of T cell clonotyping in hematopoietic cell transplantation. Assay used: immunoSEQ multiplex PCR; TCRdb lists only in-frame clones, some missing. The repertoire holds roughly 3,000 clones, 83% seen once, with roughly 31% in the top ten. Source: PBMCs, taken 180 days after allogeneic stem cell transplant. These receptors originate from a female patient aged 40 to 50 who had an allogeneic stem cell transplant from a related donor, so T cells may come from the graft donor. Some clones in this sample may be carry-over from other donors' samples.

This clone has a handful of counts. The chain links TRBV19 to TRBJ2-1; 7 bases are shared with TRBD1. Germline CDR1 and CDR2: LNHDA and SQIVND (reference sequence). The CDR3 extends over 14 amino acids. V lost 0 bases, J lost 9 bases, and 5 bases stayed unmatched. The CDR3 is CASSIDHRGIEQFF. DNA for the CDR3: TGTGCCAGTAGTATAGATCACAGGGGAATTGAGCAGTTCTTC.

The chain employs TRBV6-5 and TRBJ1-1; 7 nucleotides agree with TRBD1. The CDR3 has 13 amino acids. After removal of 6 bases from V and 4 bases from J, the junction contained 5 bases not matched to a gene. Germline lookup yields CDR1 MNHEY and CDR2 SVGAGI. The CDR3, as DNA: TGTGCCAGCAGGCCAGGGGGGAGCACTGAAGCTTTCTTT. Translation gives CASRPGGSTEAFF.

This clone came up a few times. V is TRBV30 and J is TRBJ1-5; 7 positions match TRBD1. Per germline, CDR1 GTSNPN and CDR2 SVGIG (reference sequence). With V trimmed by 0 bases and J by 16 bases, 9 bases remained unmatched. The CDR3 is made up of 12 amino acids. CDR3: CAWSVTGQLLHF. The DNA of the CDR3 is TGTGCCTGGAGTGTAACGGGACAGCTTCTCCATTTT.

The rearrangement joins TRBV28 to TRBJ2-5, with D unclear. Germline V gives CDR1 MDHEN, CDR2 SYDVKM. CDR3 size: 16 residues. Deletions cut 6 bases from V and 1 base from J, with 18 bases between. CDR3 sequence: CASSPPTDGFQETQYF. DNA for the CDR3: TGTGCCAGCAGCCCGCCGACTGACGGATTCCAAGAGACCCAGTACTTC. Full variable domain (outside the CDR3, taken from reference TRBV28 and TRBJ2-5): DVKVTQSSRYLVKRTGEKVFLECVQDMDHENMFWYRQDPGLGLRLIYFSYDVKMKEKGDIPEGYSVSREKKERFSLILESASTNQTSMYLCASSPPTDGFQETQYFGPGTRLLVL.

In this sample, this clone turned up once. J is TRBJ2-1 and V is TRBV10-3, with D possibly being TRBD1 or TRBD2 (5 bases each). V was cut by 2 bases and J by 3 bases, with 11 bases left in between. This CDR3 contains 15 residues. Per germline, CDR1 ENHRY and CDR2 SYGVKD. The CDR3 DNA reads as TGTGCCATCAGTGAGCCGGGACGCCTCTACAATGAGCAGTTCTTC. Its translation: CAISEPGRLYNEQFF.

This clone was found once. The chain employs TRBV6-5 and TRBJ1-1, with TRBD1 as a possible D gene (6 bases). CDR3 length equals 14 residues. Germline V gene data show CDR1 as MNHEY and CDR2 as SVGAGI. Trimming removed 1 base from V and 9 bases from J, with 15 bases in between. The CDR3 coding sequence is TGTGCCAGCAGTTACTACCCCTCCGGGGGCCAAGCTTTCTTT. Its protein is CASSYYPSGGQAFF.

The chain combines TRBV5-1 with TRBJ2-3; the D gene is possibly TRBD2 (5 bases). CDR3 length: 15 amino acids. With 0 bases removed from V and 1 base from J, the gap between germline ends came to 9 bases. Germline V lookup: CDR1 SGHRS, CDR2 YFSETQ. The CDR3 here is CASSLEGRGTDTQYF. CDR3 DNA sequence: TGCGCCAGCAGCTTGGAAGGGCGGGGCACAGATACGCAGTATTTT.

The J gene is TRBJ2-7, the V gene TRBV14; possibly TRBD2 for D (6 bases). The CDR3 covers 15 residues. From germline, CDR1 is SGHDN and CDR2 FVKESK. Trimming removed 0 bases from V and 5 bases from J, with 14 bases in between. The CDR3 protein is CASSQDVGSPNEQYF. CDR3 nucleotide sequence: TGTGCCAGCAGCCAAGATGTCGGGAGTCCCAACGAGCAGTACTTC.

The CDR3 loop reads CAWSPANEAFF. The DNA for the CDR3 is TGTGCCTGGAGCCCCGCCAACGAAGCTTTCTTT. J is TRBJ1-1 and V is TRBV30; D unclear. The V and J ends lost 3 bases and 8 bases respectively, with 10 bases between them. The CDR3 is 11 residues long. Per germline, CDR1 GTSNPN and CDR2 SVGIG (reference sequence).

V is TRBV4-1 and J is TRBJ1-1; D gene ambiguous. The V gene's germline CDR1 is MGHRA and CDR2 YSYEKL. This CDR3 comprises 11 residues. V lost 7 bases to trimming and J lost 0 bases, with 3 bases between them. The CDR3 loop reads CASKVNTEAFF. The CDR3 DNA reads as TGCGCCAGCAAGGTGAACACTGAAGCTTTCTTT.

This chain uses TRBV28 with TRBJ2-3, with TRBD2 as a possible D gene (6 bases). Germline-derived CDR1 and CDR2 are MDHEN and SYDVKM. The CDR3 is 15 residues long. The V and J ends lost 5 bases and 1 base respectively, with 13 bases between them. The CDR3 here is CASSPMASGTDTQYF. The CDR3 DNA follows: TGTGCCAGCAGTCCCATGGCTAGCGGCACAGATACGCAGTATTTT.

This clone is large. This chain connects TRBV25-1 to TRBJ1-1, with a possible D match to TRBD1 (5 bases). The CDR3 is 12 amino acids. Looked up from germline, CDR1 is MGHDK and CDR2 is SYGVNS. V was shortened by 5 bases and J by 8 bases, with 12 bases between the two germline ends. The CDR3 region has the DNA TGTGCCAGCAGTCCCGGGGGACTCGAAGCTTTCTTT. This translates into CASSPGGLEAFF.

The rearrangement joins TRBV6-5 to TRBJ2-7; D gene uncertain. The V end was cut by 6 bases, the J end by 7 bases, with 19 bases between. The CDR3 is made up of 14 amino acids. Germline V gene sequence: CDR1 MNHEY, CDR2 SVGAGI. CDR3 region: CASSPSFYGLEQYF. CDR3 sequence (DNA): TGTGCCAGCAGCCCCTCTTTTTATGGCCTAGAGCAGTACTTC.

In this sample, this clone turned up a few times. The V gene is TRBV4-1, the J gene TRBJ2-1, with D perhaps being TRBD1 or TRBD2 (5 bases each). This CDR3 has 15 amino acids. CDR1 and CDR2 (germline): MGHRA, YSYEKL. Trimming took off 3 bases at V and 3 bases at J, with 12 bases between the two ends. The CDR3 nucleotides read TGCGCCAGCAGCCACGGGACCGGAGACTACAATGAGCAGTTCTTC. It codes for CASSHGTGDYNEQFF.

This clone was picked up one time. The chain is built from TRBV5-4 and TRBJ1-2; 8 bases line up with TRBD1. The J segment lost 9 bases and the V segment lost 6 bases, leaving 10 bases of the junction unmatched. The CDR3 has 13 residues. The V gene's germline CDR1 is SGHNT and CDR2 YYREEE (reference sequence). CDR3: CASIKDRGRSYTF. The CDR3 nucleotides are TGTGCCAGCATTAAAGACAGGGGAAGGAGCTACACCTTC.

V usage is TRBV19 and J usage is TRBJ2-1; perhaps TRBD2 as D (5 bases). The CDR3 covers 11 residues. V was clipped by 5 bases and J by 9 bases, with 8 bases between them. CDR1 and CDR2 (germline): LNHDA, SQIVND (reference sequence). CDR3 nucleotide sequence: TGTGCCAGTAGTCGGGGTACTGAGCAGTTCTTC. Its protein is CASSRGTEQFF.

The chain joins TRBV19 to TRBJ2-3, with D uncertain. V lost 2 bases and J lost 10, with 10 bases in between. The CDR3 covers 12 residues. Germline values: CDR1 LNHDA, CDR2 SQIVND (reference sequence). The DNA of the CDR3 is TGTGCCAGTAGTATATCGCTAGGATCGCAGTATTTT. Protein sequence: CASSISLGSQYF.

The chain has TRBV6-4 and TRBJ2-3; D might be TRBD1 (5 bases). V lost 0 bases and J 3 bases, leaving 7 bases between the germline ends. The CDR3 totals 14 residues. Germline V CDR1 and CDR2: MRHNA, SNTAGT. DNA for the CDR3: TGTGCCAGCAGTGACTCAGGGGCTACAGATACGCAGTATTTT. This translates into CASSDSGATDTQYF.

The chain combines TRBV5-1 with TRBJ2-5; 7 bases match TRBD1. The CDR3 is made up of 13 amino acids. Germline values: CDR1 SGHRS, CDR2 YFSETQ. V shed 4 bases and J 2 bases; nucleotides not matched to a gene: 2. CDR3 region: CASSPGQQETQYF. Written as DNA, the CDR3 is TGCGCCAGCAGCCCGGGACAGCAAGAGACCCAGTACTTC. Full variable domain (outside the CDR3, taken from reference TRBV5-1 and TRBJ2-5): KAGVTQTPRYLIKTRGQQVTLSCSPISGHRSVSWYQQTPGQGLQFLFEYFSETQRNKGNFPGRFSGRQFSNSRSEMNVSTLELGDSALYLCASSPGQQETQYFGPGTRLLVL.

The chain carries TRBV7-2 and TRBJ1-1; D is perhaps TRBD1 (5 bases). Germline V gives CDR1 SGHTA, CDR2 FQGNSA. V was clipped by 1 base and J by 1 base, with 7 bases between them. This CDR3 contains 14 residues. The CDR3 nucleotides are TGTGCCAGCAGCTTAGGAGACAGGAACACTGAAGCTTTCTTT. Translated, it gives CASSLGDRNTEAFF.

The CDR3 bases are TGCAGCGTTGAAGATTGGAGGGGCGAGCAGTACTTC. Its protein product is CSVEDWRGEQYF. V usage is TRBV29-1 and J usage is TRBJ2-7; TRBD2 might be the D (6 bases). The V end lost 0 bases, the J end lost 6 bases, and 9 bases lay between the germline ends. Looked up from germline, CDR1 is SQVTM and CDR2 is ANQGSEA. The CDR3 contains 12 residues.